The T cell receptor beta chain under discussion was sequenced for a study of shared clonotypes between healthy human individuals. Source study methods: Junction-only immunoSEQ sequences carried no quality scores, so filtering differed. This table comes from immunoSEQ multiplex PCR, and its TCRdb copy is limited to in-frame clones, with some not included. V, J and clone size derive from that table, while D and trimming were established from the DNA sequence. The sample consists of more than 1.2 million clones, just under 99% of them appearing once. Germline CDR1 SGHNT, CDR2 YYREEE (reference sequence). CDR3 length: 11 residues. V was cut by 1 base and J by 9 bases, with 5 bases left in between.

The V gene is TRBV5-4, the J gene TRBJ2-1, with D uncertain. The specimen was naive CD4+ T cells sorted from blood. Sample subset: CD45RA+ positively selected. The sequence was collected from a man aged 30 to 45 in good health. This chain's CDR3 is CASSLFGEQFF. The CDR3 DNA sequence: TGTGCCAGCAGCTTGTTTGGTGAGCAGTTCTTC.